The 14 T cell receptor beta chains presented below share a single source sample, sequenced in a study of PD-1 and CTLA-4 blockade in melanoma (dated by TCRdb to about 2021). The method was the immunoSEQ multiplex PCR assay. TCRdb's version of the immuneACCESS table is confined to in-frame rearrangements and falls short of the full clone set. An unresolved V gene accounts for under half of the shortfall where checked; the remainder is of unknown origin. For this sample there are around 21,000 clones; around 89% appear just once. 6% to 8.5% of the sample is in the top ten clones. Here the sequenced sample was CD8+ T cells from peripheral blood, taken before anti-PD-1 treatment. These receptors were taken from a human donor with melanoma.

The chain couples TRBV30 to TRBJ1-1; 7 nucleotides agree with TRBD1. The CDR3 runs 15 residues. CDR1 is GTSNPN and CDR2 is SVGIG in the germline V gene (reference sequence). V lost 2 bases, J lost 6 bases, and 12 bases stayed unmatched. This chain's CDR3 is CAWSTGTAYIAEAFF. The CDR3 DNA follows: TGTGCCTGGAGTACCGGGACAGCCTATATTGCTGAAGCTTTCTTT.

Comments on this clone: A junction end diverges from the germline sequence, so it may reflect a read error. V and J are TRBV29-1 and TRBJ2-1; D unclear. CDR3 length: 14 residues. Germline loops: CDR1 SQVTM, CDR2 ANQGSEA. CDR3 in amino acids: CSVRSPENYDEQFF. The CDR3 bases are TGCAGCGTCCGAAGCCCAGAAAACTACGATGAGCAGTTCTTC.

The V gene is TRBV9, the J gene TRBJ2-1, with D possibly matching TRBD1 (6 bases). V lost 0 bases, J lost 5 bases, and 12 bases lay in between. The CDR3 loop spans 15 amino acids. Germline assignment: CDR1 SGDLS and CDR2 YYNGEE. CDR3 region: CASSVEGTPNNEQFF. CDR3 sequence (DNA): TGTGCCAGCAGCGTAGAGGGGACACCTAACAATGAGCAGTTCTTC.

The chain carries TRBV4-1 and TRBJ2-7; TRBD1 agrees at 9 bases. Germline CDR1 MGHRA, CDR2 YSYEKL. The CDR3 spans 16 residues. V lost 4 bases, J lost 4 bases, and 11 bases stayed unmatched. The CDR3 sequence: CASSPQFGTGRYEQYF. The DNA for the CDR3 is TGCGCCAGCAGCCCACAATTCGGGACAGGGCGGTACGAGCAGTACTTC.

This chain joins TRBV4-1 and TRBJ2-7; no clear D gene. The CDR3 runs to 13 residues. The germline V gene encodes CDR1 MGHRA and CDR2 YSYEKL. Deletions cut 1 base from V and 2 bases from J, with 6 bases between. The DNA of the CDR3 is TGCGCCAGCAGCCAAGGAAGTCCCTACGAGCAGTACTTC. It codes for CASSQGSPYEQYF.

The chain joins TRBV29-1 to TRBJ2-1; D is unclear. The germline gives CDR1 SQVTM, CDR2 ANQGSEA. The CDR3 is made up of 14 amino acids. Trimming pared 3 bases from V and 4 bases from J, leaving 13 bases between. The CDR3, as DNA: TGCAGCGTTGAGATTTGGGAAAATTACAATGAGCAGTTCTTC. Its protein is CSVEIWENYNEQFF.

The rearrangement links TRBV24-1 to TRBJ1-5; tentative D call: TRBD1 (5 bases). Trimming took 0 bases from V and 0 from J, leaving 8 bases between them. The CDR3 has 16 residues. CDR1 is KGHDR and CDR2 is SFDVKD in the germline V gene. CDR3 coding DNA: TGTGCCACCAGTGATTTGAAGGGGAGTAGCAATCAGCCCCAGCATTTT. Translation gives CATSDLKGSSNQPQHF.

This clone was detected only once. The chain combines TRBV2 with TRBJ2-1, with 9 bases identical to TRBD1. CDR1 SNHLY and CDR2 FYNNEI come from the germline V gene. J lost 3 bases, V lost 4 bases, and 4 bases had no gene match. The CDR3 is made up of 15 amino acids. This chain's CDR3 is CASSAGTGIYNEQFF. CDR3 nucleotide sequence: TGTGCCAGCAGTGCCGGGACAGGGATCTACAATGAGCAGTTCTTC.

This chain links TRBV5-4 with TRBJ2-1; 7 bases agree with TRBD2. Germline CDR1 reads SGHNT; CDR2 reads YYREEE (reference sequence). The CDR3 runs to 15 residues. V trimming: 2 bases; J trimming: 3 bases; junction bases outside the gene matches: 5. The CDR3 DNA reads TGTGCCAGCAGCTTTGTGGCGGGGGACTACAATGAGCAGTTCTTC. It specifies CASSFVAGDYNEQFF.

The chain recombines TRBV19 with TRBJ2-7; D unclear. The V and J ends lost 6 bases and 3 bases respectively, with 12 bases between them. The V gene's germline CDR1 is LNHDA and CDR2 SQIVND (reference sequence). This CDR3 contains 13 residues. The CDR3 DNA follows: TGTGCCAGTAGGGACCGCATGGGCTACGAGCAGTACTTC. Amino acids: CASRDRMGYEQYF.

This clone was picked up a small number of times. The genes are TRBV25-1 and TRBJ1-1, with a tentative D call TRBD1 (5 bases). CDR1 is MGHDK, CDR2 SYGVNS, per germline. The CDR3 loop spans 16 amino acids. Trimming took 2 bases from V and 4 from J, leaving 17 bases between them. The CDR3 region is CASSEESGEEGTEAFF. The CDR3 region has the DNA TGTGCCAGCAGTGAAGAATCGGGGGAGGAAGGCACTGAAGCTTTCTTT.

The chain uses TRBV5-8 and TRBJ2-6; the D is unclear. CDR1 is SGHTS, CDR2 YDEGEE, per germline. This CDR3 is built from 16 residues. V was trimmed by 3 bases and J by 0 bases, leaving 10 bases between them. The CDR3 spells CASSSILSSGANVLTF. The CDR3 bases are TGTGCCAGCAGCTCCATCCTGAGCTCTGGGGCCAACGTCCTGACTTTC.

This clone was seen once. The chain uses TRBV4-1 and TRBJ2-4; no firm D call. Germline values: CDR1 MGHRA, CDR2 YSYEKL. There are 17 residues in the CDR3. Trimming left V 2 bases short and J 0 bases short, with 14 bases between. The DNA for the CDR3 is TGCGCCAGCAGCCAATTCCGCGAATCAGTAGCCAAAAACATTCAGTACTTC. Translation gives CASSQFRESVAKNIQYF.

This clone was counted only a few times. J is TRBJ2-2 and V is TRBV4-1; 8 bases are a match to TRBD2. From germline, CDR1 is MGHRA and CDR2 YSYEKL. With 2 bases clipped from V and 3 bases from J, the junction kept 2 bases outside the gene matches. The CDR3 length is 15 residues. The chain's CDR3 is CASSQTRGDTGELFF. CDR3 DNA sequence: TGCGCCAGCAGCCAAACGCGGGGGGACACCGGGGAGCTGTTTTTT.